These 5 T cell receptor beta chains share one sample of origin, sequenced in a study of OX40 agonist ivuxolimab in advanced cancers. The receptor library was made with the immunoSEQ multiplex PCR assay. TCRdb retrieved this table from immuneACCESS and kept in-frame rearrangements only. Not all clones are present; in checked studies, unresolved V genes account for under half, and no reason is known for the remainder. The sample has 50,000 to 60,000 clones on record, approximately 90% of them singletons. The ten largest clones take up about 4.1% of the sample. The sequenced sample was CD4+ or CD8+ T cells sorted from blood, obtained in a trial of the OX40 agonist ivuxolimab. The receptors come from an adult with an advanced solid tumor such as melanoma, head and neck, liver or kidney cancer.

V gene TRBV4-3 combines with J gene TRBJ2-3; D perhaps matches TRBD1 (6 bases). Germline V gene sequence: CDR1 LGHNA, CDR2 YSLEER. This CDR3 is built from 18 residues. V was cut by 0 bases and J by 6 bases, with 22 bases left in between. For the CDR3, the DNA is TGCGCCAGCAGCCAAGATGGCACTCACCAGGGGTCTGGGGATACGCAGTATTTT. Its translation: CASSQDGTHQGSGDTQYF.

The genes are TRBV27 and TRBJ2-2; 7 nucleotides align to TRBD2. Germline V lookup: CDR1 MNHEY, CDR2 SMNVEV (reference sequence). With 5 bases clipped from V and 2 bases from J, the junction kept 14 bases outside the gene matches. The CDR3 has 18 amino acids. The CDR3 DNA is TGTGCCAGCAGTCTTATTCCCCCGGGACTACCAAACACCGGGGAGCTGTTTTTT. Protein sequence: CASSLIPPGLPNTGELFF.

The J gene is TRBJ1-5, the V gene TRBV25-1; D is perhaps TRBD1 (5 bases). The length of the CDR3 is 13 residues. Germline CDR1 reads MGHDK; CDR2 reads SYGVNS. The V end was cut by 4 bases, the J end by 3 bases, with 7 bases between. The CDR3 DNA is TGTGCCAGCAGTGTGGGGGTCAATCAGCCCCAGCATTTT. This sequence encodes CASSVGVNQPQHF.

J is TRBJ1-1 and V is TRBV15; D is uncertain. Deletions cut 0 bases from V and 5 bases from J, with 13 bases between. CDR3 length: 15 residues. Germline lookup yields CDR1 LNHNV and CDR2 YYDKDF (reference sequence). DNA for the CDR3: TGTGCCACCAGCAGAGATCGGGGTGGAGGTACTGAAGCTTTCTTT. It translates to CATSRDRGGGTEAFF.

Only one count was recorded for this clone. This sequence joins TRBV7-9 and TRBJ1-4, with D possibly being TRBD1 (5 bases). This CDR3 spans 16 amino acids. Trimming took 5 bases from V and 6 from J, leaving 19 bases between them. The germline gives CDR1 SEHNR, CDR2 FQNEAQ (reference sequence). The CDR3 nucleotides read TGTGCCAGCAGCCAACCCAGGGTTGGGATGGATGAAAAACTGTTTTTT. Translated: CASSQPRVGMDEKLFF.